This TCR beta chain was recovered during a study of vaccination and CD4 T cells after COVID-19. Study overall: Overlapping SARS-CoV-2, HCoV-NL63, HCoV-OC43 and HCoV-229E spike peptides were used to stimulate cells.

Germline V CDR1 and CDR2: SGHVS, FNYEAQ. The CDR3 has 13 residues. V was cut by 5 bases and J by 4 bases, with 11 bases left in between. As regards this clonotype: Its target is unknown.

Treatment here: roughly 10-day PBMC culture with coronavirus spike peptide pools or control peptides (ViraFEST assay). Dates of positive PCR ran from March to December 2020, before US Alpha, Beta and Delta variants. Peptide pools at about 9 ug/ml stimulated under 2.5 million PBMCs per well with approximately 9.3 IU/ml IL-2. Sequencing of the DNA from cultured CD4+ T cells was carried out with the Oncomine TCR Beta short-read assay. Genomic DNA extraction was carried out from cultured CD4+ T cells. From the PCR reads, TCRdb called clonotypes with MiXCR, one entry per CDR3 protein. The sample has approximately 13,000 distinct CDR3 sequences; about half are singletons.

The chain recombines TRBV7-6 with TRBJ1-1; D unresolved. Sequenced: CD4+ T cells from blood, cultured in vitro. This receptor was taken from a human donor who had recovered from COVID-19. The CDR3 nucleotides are TGTGCCAGCAGCGCCATGTGGGGCACTGAAGCTTTCTTT. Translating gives CASSAMWGTEAFF. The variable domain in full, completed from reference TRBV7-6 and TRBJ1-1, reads GAGVSQSPRYKVTKRGQDVALRCDPISGHVSLYWYRQALGQGPEFLTYFNYEAQQDKSGLPNDRFSAERPEGSISTLTIQRTEQRDSAMYRCASSAMWGTEAFFGQGTRLTVV.